This T cell receptor (beta chain) is from a study of blood T cell repertoires in COVID-19. Turning to the study itself: T cells, B-cell-depleted T cells, or PBMCs supplied cDNA or gDNA.

In the original analysis: Reference gene primers were amplified, and this amplification served to estimate nucleated cell counts. Using immunoSEQ multiplex PCR, the repertoire was profiled, and TCRdb retains in-frame clones only, with some absent. V, J and clone size reflect that table, while D and trimming were determined from the DNA. The sample includes some 160,000 clones, over 80% of them seen just once. Study members were between roughly 18 and 89 years old and lived in 24 US regions. Participant reports of clinical history set cohort assignment. Trimming took off 3 bases at V and 0 bases at J, with 17 bases between the two ends. The CDR3 sequence is 17 residues long. Germline V lookup: CDR1 SGHRS, CDR2 YFSETQ.

Material: PBMCs or T cells enriched from blood (not recorded which). The sequence derives from a woman in her 40s who had recovered from COVID-19. The chain links TRBV5-1 to TRBJ2-3, with D possibly TRBD2 on 6 matching bases. The CDR3 loop reads CASSSGRQVDSTDTQYF. For the CDR3, the DNA is TGCGCCAGCAGCTCTGGGAGGCAGGTTGATAGCACAGATACGCAGTATTTT.